This entry lists 10 T cell receptor beta chains sequenced from one sample in a study of blood T cell repertoires in COVID-19. Sequencing was performed with immunoSEQ multiplex PCR; in TCRdb, only in-frame clones are kept and a portion is missing. Among about 160,000 clones listed, approximately 86% were seen once. The sequenced material came from peripheral blood. All receptors come from a woman aged 60-75 years who had recovered from COVID-19.

This clone appeared a few times. This chain's CDR3 is CASSRQGEQYF. Written as DNA, the CDR3 is TGCGCCAGCAGCCGCCAGGGGGAGCAGTACTTC. This chain links TRBV5-1 with TRBJ2-7; possibly TRBD1 for D (6 bases). The V end was cut by 4 bases, the J end by 7 bases, with 9 bases between. Germline loops: CDR1 SGHRS, CDR2 YFSETQ. There are 11 residues in the CDR3.

The rearrangement joins TRBV7-2 to TRBJ1-1; D perhaps matches TRBD1 (5 bases). V lost 1 base and J lost 5, with 11 bases in between. The CDR3 covers 14 residues. Germline V lookup: CDR1 SGHTA, CDR2 FQGNSA. DNA of the CDR3: TGTGCCAGCAGCTTAGATGGGGCTGGGACTGAAGCTTTCTTT. Amino acid sequence: CASSLDGAGTEAFF.

The chain links TRBV28 to TRBJ1-2; 9 bases map to TRBD1. This CDR3 is 14 amino acids long. Germline V gene sequence: CDR1 MDHEN, CDR2 SYDVKM. Trimming removed 5 bases from V and 6 bases from J; junction bases left unmatched: 7. The CDR3 loop is CASSPPGTGNGYTF. The CDR3 nucleotides are TGTGCCAGCAGTCCCCCAGGGACAGGGAATGGCTACACCTTC.

This rearrangement joins TRBV11-2 to TRBJ2-1; 11 bases match TRBD2. Germline V CDR1 and CDR2: SGHAT, FQNNGV. The V segment lost 3 bases and the J segment 2 bases; nucleotides outside the gene matches: 3. The CDR3 sequence is 16 residues long. This chain's CDR3 is CASSFGTSGPYNEQFF. In DNA, the CDR3 is TGTGCCAGCAGCTTTGGGACTAGCGGACCCTACAATGAGCAGTTCTTC.

V usage is TRBV18 and J usage is TRBJ1-5; no clear D. Germline V CDR1 and CDR2: KGHSH, LQKENI. The CDR3 extends over 12 amino acids. The V end was cut by 2 bases, the J end by 6 bases, with 5 bases between. The CDR3 DNA reads TGTGCCAGCTCACCAGGGAGTCAGCCCCAGCATTTT. It encodes CASSPGSQPQHF.

The rearrangement uses TRBV5-6 and TRBJ2-2, with a possible D match to TRBD2 (7 bases). V gave up 4 bases and J gave up 4 bases, with 14 bases separating them. CDR1 and CDR2 (germline): SGHDT, YYEEEE. The CDR3 extends over 15 amino acids. This chain's CDR3 is CASSTRGAPTGELFF. In nucleotides, the CDR3 is TGTGCCAGCAGCACCCGGGGGGCGCCCACCGGGGAGCTGTTTTTT.

V and J are TRBV21-1 and TRBJ1-2; the table's D call of TRBD1 was not tested on the DNA. TRBV21-1 is classified as a pseudogene. This CDR3 has 14 amino acids. The CDR3 spells CASSNRSPNYGYTF. The CDR3 DNA reads TGTGCCAGCAGCAATCGCAGTCCAAACTATGGCTACACCTTC.

The chain uses TRBV9 and TRBJ1-2; a possible D gene is TRBD1 (6 bases). The V end lost 0 bases, the J end lost 2 bases, and 8 bases lay between the germline ends. The CDR3 sequence is 14 residues long. The germline V gene has CDR1 SGDLS and CDR2 YYNGEE. The CDR3 coding sequence is TGTGCCAGCAGCGTAGACACAGGGAACTATGGCTACACCTTC. It translates to CASSVDTGNYGYTF.

The chain recombines TRBV18 with TRBJ1-1; 7 positions match TRBD1. In germline, CDR1 is KGHSH, CDR2 LQKENI. The CDR3 runs to 17 residues. With V trimmed by 2 bases and J by 6 bases, 15 bases remained unmatched. CDR3 amino acids: CASSPFLVTGEKAEAFF. CDR3 in DNA: TGTGCCAGCTCACCATTTTTAGTTACAGGGGAGAAGGCTGAAGCTTTCTTT.

The rearrangement links TRBV4-1 to TRBJ1-5; weak D call: TRBD1 (5 bases). V was pared by 4 bases and J by 7 bases, with 14 bases between. Looked up from germline, CDR1 is MGHRA and CDR2 is YSYEKL. The CDR3 consists of 14 residues. CDR3 bases: TGCGCCAGCAGCCGTACGACGGAGGGGCAGCCCCAGCATTTT. Translation gives CASSRTTEGQPQHF.